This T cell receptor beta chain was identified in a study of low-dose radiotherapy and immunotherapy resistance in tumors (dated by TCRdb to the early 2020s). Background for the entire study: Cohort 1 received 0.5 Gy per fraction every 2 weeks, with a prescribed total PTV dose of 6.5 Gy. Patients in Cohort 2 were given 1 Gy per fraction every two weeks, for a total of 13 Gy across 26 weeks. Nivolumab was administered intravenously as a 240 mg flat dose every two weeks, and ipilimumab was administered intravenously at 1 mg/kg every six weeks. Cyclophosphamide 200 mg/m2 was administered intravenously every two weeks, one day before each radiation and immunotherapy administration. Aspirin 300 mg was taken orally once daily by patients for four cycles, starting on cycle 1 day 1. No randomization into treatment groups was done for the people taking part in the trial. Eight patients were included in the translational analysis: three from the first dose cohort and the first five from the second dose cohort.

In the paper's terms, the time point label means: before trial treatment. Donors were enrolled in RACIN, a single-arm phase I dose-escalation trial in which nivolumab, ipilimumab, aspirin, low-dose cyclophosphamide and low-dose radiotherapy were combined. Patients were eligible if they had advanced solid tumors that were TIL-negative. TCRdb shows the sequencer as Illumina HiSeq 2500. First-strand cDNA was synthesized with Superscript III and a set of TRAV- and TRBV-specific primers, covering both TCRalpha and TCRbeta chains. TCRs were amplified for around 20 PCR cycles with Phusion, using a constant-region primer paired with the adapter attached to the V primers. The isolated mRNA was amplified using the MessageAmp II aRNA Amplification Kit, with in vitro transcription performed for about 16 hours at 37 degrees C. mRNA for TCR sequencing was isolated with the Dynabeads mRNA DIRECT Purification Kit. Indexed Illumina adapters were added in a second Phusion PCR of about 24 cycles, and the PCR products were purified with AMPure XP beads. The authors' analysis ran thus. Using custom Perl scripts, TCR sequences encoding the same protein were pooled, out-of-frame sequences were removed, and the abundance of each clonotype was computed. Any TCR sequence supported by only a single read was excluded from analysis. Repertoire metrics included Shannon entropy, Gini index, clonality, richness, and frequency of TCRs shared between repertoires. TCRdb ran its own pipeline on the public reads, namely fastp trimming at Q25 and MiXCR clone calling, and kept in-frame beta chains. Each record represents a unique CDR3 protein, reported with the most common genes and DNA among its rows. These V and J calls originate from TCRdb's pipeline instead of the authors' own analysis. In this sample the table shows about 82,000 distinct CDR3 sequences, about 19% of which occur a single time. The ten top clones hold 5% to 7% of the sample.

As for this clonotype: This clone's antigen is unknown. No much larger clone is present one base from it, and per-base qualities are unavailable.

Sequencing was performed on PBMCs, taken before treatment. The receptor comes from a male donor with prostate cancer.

The CDR3 here reads CASSLGTSGGGETQYF. The base sequence is TGTGCCAGCAGCCTGGGGACTAGCGGGGGCGGAGAGACCCAGTACTTC. This sequence uses TRBV13 and TRBJ2-5, with TRBD2 matching 14 junction bases. Measured from the cysteine to the phenylalanine, the CDR3 is 16 residues long. The entry retains the CDR3 DNA only, 48 bases that are in frame from base 1. The germline V gene encodes CDR1 PRHDT and CDR2 FYEKMQ (reference sequence). Trimming leaves V shorter by 5 bases and J shorter by 4 bases, with the junction holding 6 bases beyond the gene matches.